The sequence of this T cell receptor beta chain was determined in a study of blood T cell repertoires in COVID-19. TCRdb keeps only in-frame clones here, not all; method: immunoSEQ multiplex PCR. The data hold some 330,000 clones, with roughly 90% observed a single time. Self-reported history from a screening survey and questionnaire set each donor's cohort. CDR1 and CDR2 from the germline V gene are LNHNV and YYDKDF (reference sequence). Trimming shortened V by 1 base and J by 7 bases, and 8 bases separated the two germline ends. The CDR3 runs to 13 residues. This chain links TRBV15 with TRBJ2-1; D is undetermined. The sequencing input was PBMCs or T cells enriched from blood (not recorded which). The origin of this receptor is a woman aged 25-40 years who had recovered from COVID-19. CDR3 protein: CATSRGWANEQFF. CDR3 nucleotide sequence: TGTGCCACCAGCAGAGGCTGGGCGAATGAGCAGTTCTTC.